This TCR beta chain was sequenced in a study of blood T cells in healthy people across ages. Study-wide results and caveats: Aged donors had fewer naive CD4+ cells and lower diversity than long-lived donors.

Sample-barcoded 5' priming and a J-beta primer mix drove a second PCR of roughly 7 to 11 cycles. TCRdb reanalysed the 5' RACE reads using MiXCR and keeps one entry per CDR3 protein. The table shows about 640,000 distinct CDR3 sequences, with about 54% occurring only once. They isolated at least 7 million PBMCs from each sample. Note on this clonotype: Its antigen is not identified.

The trim removed 7 bases at V and 6 bases at J, leaving 6 bases unmatched. The CDR3 runs to 14 residues. Germline-derived CDR1 and CDR2 are MNHEY and SVGAGI. J is TRBJ1-4 and V is TRBV6-5; 9 bases fit TRBD1. Sequencing was performed on blood. This TCR derives from a man in his sixties in good health. CDR3 DNA: TGTGCCAGCACCCCGGGACAGGGACATGAAAAACTGTTTTTT. Amino acids: CASTPGQGHEKLFF.